The 26 T cell receptor beta chains below were found in one sample sequenced in a study of cytomegalovirus exposure and HLA in healthy donors. Both 60 Vbeta primers and 13 Jbeta primers went into the PCR. Libraries were prepared by immunoSEQ multiplex PCR; TCRdb keeps only in-frame clonotypes and omits some of them. The sample shows about 190,000 clones, 73% of them seen only once. Sequencing input: PBMCs. These receptors were collected from a woman aged 25 to 39 in good health and CMV-seronegative.

The chain employs TRBV19 and TRBJ1-4, with TRBD1 matching over 9 bases. Germline V gene data show CDR1 as LNHDA and CDR2 as SQIVND (reference sequence). This CDR3 has 15 residues. The V and J ends lost 7 bases and 8 bases, in that order; junction bases with no gene match: 11. The CDR3 DNA reads TGTGCCAGTAATACCGGACAGGGGCCCGTCGAAAAACTGTTTTTT. Its protein product is CASNTGQGPVEKLFF.

About this clone: Germline and junction disagree at one end, which may indicate a read error. The chain carries TRBV7-9 and TRBJ2-4; D is perhaps TRBD1 (5 bases). Germline V gives CDR1 SEHNR, CDR2 FQNEAQ (reference sequence). The CDR3 spans 16 residues. The CDR3 nucleotides are TGTTCCAGCAGCTTAGAACCAGGGATAGCCAAAAACATTCAGTACTTC. Residues: CSSSLEPGIAKNIQYF.

The rearrangement uses TRBV7-9 and TRBJ2-2; D gene uncertain. The germline CDR1 and CDR2 sequences are SEHNR and FQNEAQ (reference sequence). Trimming took off 7 bases at V and 1 base at J, with 7 bases between the two ends. The CDR3 has 13 amino acids. The CDR3 region has the DNA TGTGCCAGCACCCCCAGGAACACCGGGGAGCTGTTTTTT. Amino acids: CASTPRNTGELFF.

The chain is built from TRBV9 and TRBJ2-3, with a possible D match to TRBD2 (5 bases). The CDR3 runs to 12 residues. V lost 0 bases and J 8 bases, leaving 7 bases between the germline ends. Germline V gene data show CDR1 as SGDLS and CDR2 as YYNGEE. The CDR3 loop is CASSVAEGTQYF. The CDR3 DNA reads TGTGCCAGCAGCGTAGCTGAGGGTACGCAGTATTTT.

This chain joins TRBV19 and TRBJ1-1; TRBD1 aligns across 8 bases. The J segment lost 1 base and the V segment lost 4 bases, leaving 2 bases of the junction unmatched. The length of the CDR3 is 14 residues. Germline V CDR1 and CDR2: LNHDA, SQIVND (reference sequence). CDR3 DNA: TGTGCCAGTAGTAAAGACAGGGGGAACACTGAAGCTTTCTTT. Encoded protein: CASSKDRGNTEAFF.

This clone was seen only once. V is TRBV7-6 and J is TRBJ2-7; a weak D match, TRBD2 (6 bases). There are 12 residues in the CDR3. Trimming took 5 bases from V and 4 from J, leaving 9 bases between them. CDR1 is SGHVS, CDR2 FNYEAQ, per germline. The CDR3 sequence: CASSHRGYEQYF. The CDR3 DNA is TGTGCCAGCAGCCACCGGGGGTACGAGCAGTACTTC. Full variable domain (rest looked up from reference TRBV7-6 and TRBJ2-7): GAGVSQSPRYKVTKRGQDVALRCDPISGHVSLYWYRQALGQGPEFLTYFNYEAQQDKSGLPNDRFSAERPEGSISTLTIQRTEQRDSAMYRCASSHRGYEQYFGPGTRLTVT.

The genes are TRBV6-4 and TRBJ2-1, with 12 bases lining up with TRBD2. V dropped 5 bases and J dropped 7; count of bases not matched to a gene: 6. The CDR3 is 15 residues long. Germline loops: CDR1 MRHNA, CDR2 SNTAGT. The CDR3 bases are TGTGCCAGCAGTAAGCTAGCGGGAGGGGCAAATGAGCAGTTCTTC. Its protein product is CASSKLAGGANEQFF.

This clone has only one observation. The chain recombines TRBV19 with TRBJ2-7, with 11 bases aligning to TRBD1. V shed 4 bases, J shed 4 bases, and the junction held 6 bases outside the gene matches. Germline V gives CDR1 LNHDA, CDR2 SQIVND (reference sequence). The CDR3 has 15 amino acids. The CDR3 reads CASSTAGTGGYEQYF. CDR3 nucleotides: TGTGCCAGTAGTACCGCCGGGACAGGGGGATACGAGCAGTACTTC.

The chain recombines TRBV19 with TRBJ1-1, with D perhaps matching TRBD1 (5 bases). Germline CDR1 is LNHDA and CDR2 is SQIVND (reference sequence). Trimming left V 5 bases short and J 1 base short, with 8 bases between. The CDR3 contains 13 residues. CDR3 protein: CASSDGGNTEAFF. CDR3 bases: TGTGCCAGTAGTGACGGGGGGAACACTGAAGCTTTCTTT.

The rearrangement links TRBV19 to TRBJ2-7; the match to TRBD2 covers 14 bases. The CDR3 length is 16 residues. Unmatched junction bases numbered 13, after V lost 6 bases and J lost 9 bases. Germline loops: CDR1 LNHDA, CDR2 SQIVND (reference sequence). CDR3 residues: CASSPKPGLAGVAQYF. CDR3 bases: TGTGCCAGTAGCCCCAAACCGGGACTAGCGGGAGTGGCGCAGTACTTC. The whole variable domain, remainder taken from reference TRBV19 and TRBJ2-7, is DGGITQSPKYLFRKEGQNVTLSCEQNLNHDAMYWYRQDPGQGLRLIYYSQIVNDFQKGDIAEGYSVSREKKESFPLTVTSAQKNPTAFYLCASSPKPGLAGVAQYFGPGTRLTVT.

V usage is TRBV10-3 and J usage is TRBJ1-1, with TRBD1 as a possible D gene (5 bases). V lost 3 bases, J lost 5 bases, and 13 bases lay in between. This CDR3 is 14 amino acids long. The V gene's germline CDR1 is ENHRY and CDR2 SYGVKD. DNA for the CDR3: TGTGCCATCAGTGACTTGTCGGGGGAGACTGAAGCTTTCTTT. Protein product: CAISDLSGETEAFF.

J is TRBJ1-1 and V is TRBV19; a weak D match, TRBD1 (5 bases). The CDR3 is made up of 15 amino acids. V lost 4 bases and J 7 bases, leaving 19 bases between the germline ends. From germline, CDR1 is LNHDA and CDR2 SQIVND (reference sequence). The CDR3 DNA reads as TGTGCCAGTAGTAGGTCTCTTGGGGCGTCCCGTGAAGCTTTCTTT. Its protein product is CASSRSLGASREAFF.

The chain employs TRBV19 and TRBJ1-1; weak D call: TRBD1 (5 bases). Deletions cut 7 bases from V and 1 base from J, with 10 bases between. Germline V gene lookup returns CDR1 LNHDA and CDR2 SQIVND (reference sequence). CDR3 length: 13 amino acids. The CDR3 bases are TGTGCCAGTACGACAGAATCGAACACTGAAGCTTTCTTT. Protein sequence: CASTTESNTEAFF.

The rearrangement joins TRBV10-1 to TRBJ2-2, with D perhaps matching TRBD1 (5 bases). V was cut by 5 bases and J by 0 bases, with 7 bases left in between. The CDR3 contains 14 residues. Germline V gives CDR1 WNHNN, CDR2 SYGVQD (reference sequence). The CDR3 DNA reads as TGCGCCAGCAGTACGACAGCGAACACCGGGGAGCTGTTTTTT. This translates into CASSTTANTGELFF.

The V call is TRBV27, the J call TRBJ2-7; perhaps TRBD1 as D (7 bases). CDR3 size: 14 residues. Germline CDR1 MNHEY, CDR2 SMNVEV (reference sequence). Deletions cut 5 bases from V and 4 bases from J, with 15 bases between. The CDR3 protein is CASSIRQGLYEQYF. CDR3 DNA: TGTGCCAGCAGTATCCGACAGGGACTTTACGAGCAGTACTTC.

This rearrangement joins TRBV18 to TRBJ2-5; TRBD2 might be the D (5 bases). This CDR3 spans 15 amino acids. Germline V gene data show CDR1 as KGHSH and CDR2 as LQKENI. The ends were cut back, 2 bases at V and 3 bases at J, with 13 bases in the middle. CDR3 residues: CASSPSAGSEETQYF. The CDR3 DNA reads as TGTGCCAGCTCACCATCGGCGGGTTCAGAAGAGACCCAGTACTTC.

This sequence joins TRBV2 and TRBJ1-5, with 9 bases fitting TRBD1. The CDR3 has 13 amino acids. Trimming cost V 7 bases and J 5 bases; bases outside gene matches: 3. Germline assignment: CDR1 SNHLY and CDR2 FYNNEI. CDR3 sequence reads: CASTQGAHQPQHF. The CDR3 bases are TGTGCCAGCACACAGGGGGCTCATCAGCCCCAGCATTTT.

This clone was detected only once. In DNA form, the CDR3 reads TGTGCCAGCAGCTTACCACAGCTCACTAACTATGGCTACACCTTC. Encoded protein: CASSLPQLTNYGYTF. The V and J genes are TRBV7-9 and TRBJ1-2; D call uncertain. CDR3 size: 15 residues. Germline lookup yields CDR1 SEHNR and CDR2 FQNEAQ (reference sequence). Trimming shortened V by 2 bases and J by 0 bases, and 10 bases separated the two germline ends.

The chain has TRBV5-1 and TRBJ1-1; tentatively, D is TRBD1 (6 bases). The CDR3 sequence is 13 residues long. CDR1 and CDR2 from the germline V gene are SGHRS and YFSETQ. Trimming removed 4 bases at V and 5 bases at J, with 12 bases between. The CDR3 loop reads CASSRGGGTEAFF. CDR3 sequence (DNA): TGCGCCAGCAGCCGGGGAGGGGGGACTGAAGCTTTCTTT.

The CDR3 protein is CASSPFVSVTGELFF. The CDR3 bases are TGTGCCAGCAGCCCCTTCGTTAGCGTCACCGGGGAGCTGTTTTTT. This rearrangement joins TRBV7-8 to TRBJ2-2, with a possible D match to TRBD2 (5 bases). CDR3 length: 15 amino acids. V dropped 5 bases and J dropped 4 bases, with 14 bases sitting between them. Germline CDR1 SGHVS, CDR2 FQNEAQ.

The chain combines TRBV2 with TRBJ2-5; 8 bases are a match to TRBD1. Germline V gene lookup returns CDR1 SNHLY and CDR2 FYNNEI. CDR3 size: 15 residues. V trimming: 8 bases; J trimming: 5 bases; junction bases outside the gene matches: 13. The CDR3 here is CASASRTGLGETQYF. CDR3 nucleotide sequence: TGTGCCAGCGCCTCGAGGACAGGGCTGGGGGAGACCCAGTACTTC.

The V call is TRBV11-2, the J call TRBJ2-2; TRBD1 aligns across 11 bases. The CDR3 spans 16 residues. The trim removed 5 bases at V and 6 bases at J, leaving 8 bases unmatched. Germline-derived CDR1 and CDR2 are SGHAT and FQNNGV. This CDR3 reads CASSPRGQGASGELFF. The CDR3 nucleotides are TGTGCCAGCAGCCCAAGAGGACAGGGGGCTTCCGGGGAGCTGTTTTTT.

The V call is TRBV9, the J call TRBJ2-1; no definite D call. Trimming removed 2 bases at V and 6 bases at J, with 15 bases between. The CDR3 consists of 15 residues. CDR1 is SGDLS, CDR2 YYNGEE, per germline. The CDR3 bases are TGTGCCAGCAGCGTCAGTTATTCGCCGGGCAATGAGCAGTTCTTC. This gives the protein CASSVSYSPGNEQFF. The variable domain in full, with the rest retrieved from reference TRBV9 and TRBJ2-1, is DSGVTQTPKHLITATGQRVTLRCSPRSGDLSVYWYQQSLDQGLQFLIQYYNGEERAKGNILERFSAQQFPDLHSELNLSSLELGDSALYFCASSVSYSPGNEQFFGPGTRLTVL.

This clone was detected a few times. CDR3 nucleotides: TGTGCCAGCAGTGCGAGCGGGGACTCCTACAATGAGCAGTTCTTC. Encoded protein: CASSASGDSYNEQFF. The rearrangement joins TRBV6-4 to TRBJ2-1; TRBD2 agrees at 7 bases. V dropped 4 bases and J dropped 0; count of bases not matched to a gene: 3. Germline values: CDR1 MRHNA, CDR2 SNTAGT. The CDR3 spans 15 residues.

The DNA for the CDR3 is TGTGCCAGCAGCCCAGAGCGGGTCGACTACGAGCAGTACTTC. Protein sequence: CASSPERVDYEQYF. The chain couples TRBV7-2 to TRBJ2-7; perhaps TRBD2 as D (6 bases). From germline, CDR1 is SGHTA and CDR2 FQGNSA. The V end was cut by 5 bases, the J end by 3 bases, with 14 bases between. The CDR3 contains 14 residues.

The rearrangement joins TRBV5-6 to TRBJ2-2, with a weak D call TRBD1 (5 bases). CDR3 length: 14 amino acids. The ends were cut back, 3 bases at V and 5 bases at J, with 11 bases in the middle. Germline lookup yields CDR1 SGHDT and CDR2 YYEEEE. As DNA, the CDR3 is TGTGCCAGCAGCTCGCAGGGTGAGACCGGGGAGCTGTTTTTT. Amino acid sequence: CASSSQGETGELFF.